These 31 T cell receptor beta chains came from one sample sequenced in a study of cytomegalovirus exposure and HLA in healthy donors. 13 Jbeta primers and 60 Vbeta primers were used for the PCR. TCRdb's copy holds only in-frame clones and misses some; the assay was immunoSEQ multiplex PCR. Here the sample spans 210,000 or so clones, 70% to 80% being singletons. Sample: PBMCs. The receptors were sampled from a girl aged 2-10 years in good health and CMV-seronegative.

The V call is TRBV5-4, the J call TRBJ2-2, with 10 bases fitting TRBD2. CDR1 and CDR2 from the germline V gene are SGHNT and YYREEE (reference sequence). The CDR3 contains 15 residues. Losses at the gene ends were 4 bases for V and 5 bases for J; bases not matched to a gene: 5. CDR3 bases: TGTGCCAGCAGCCCTAGCGGGAGCATGACCGGGGAGCTGTTTTTT. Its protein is CASSPSGSMTGELFF.

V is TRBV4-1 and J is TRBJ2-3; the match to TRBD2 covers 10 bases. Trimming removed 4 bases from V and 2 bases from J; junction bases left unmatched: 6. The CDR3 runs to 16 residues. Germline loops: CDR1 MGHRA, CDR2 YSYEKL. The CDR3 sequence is CASSLRTSGDTDTQYF. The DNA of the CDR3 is TGCGCCAGCAGCCTCCGGACTAGCGGAGACACAGATACGCAGTATTTT.

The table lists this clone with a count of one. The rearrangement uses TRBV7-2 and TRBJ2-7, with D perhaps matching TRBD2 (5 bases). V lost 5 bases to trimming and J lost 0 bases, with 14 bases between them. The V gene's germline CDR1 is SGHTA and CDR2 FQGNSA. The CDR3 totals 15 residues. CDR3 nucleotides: TGTGCCAGCAGCCGGGTGAGCGGCGACTCCTACGAGCAGTACTTC. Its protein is CASSRVSGDSYEQYF.

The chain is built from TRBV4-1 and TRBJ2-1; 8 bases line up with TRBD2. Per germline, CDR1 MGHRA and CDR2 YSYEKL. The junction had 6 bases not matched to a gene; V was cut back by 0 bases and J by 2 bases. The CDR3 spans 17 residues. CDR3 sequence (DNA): TGCGCCAGCAGCCAAGAAGTAGCGGGGAGACCCTACAATGAGCAGTTCTTC. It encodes CASSQEVAGRPYNEQFF.

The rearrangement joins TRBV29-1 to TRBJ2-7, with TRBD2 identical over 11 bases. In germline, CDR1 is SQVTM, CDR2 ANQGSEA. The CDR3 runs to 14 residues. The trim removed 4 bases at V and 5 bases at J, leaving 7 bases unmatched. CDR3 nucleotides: TGCAGCGTTGTGCCGGGACTAGCGGACGACGAGCAGTACTTC. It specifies CSVVPGLADDEQYF.

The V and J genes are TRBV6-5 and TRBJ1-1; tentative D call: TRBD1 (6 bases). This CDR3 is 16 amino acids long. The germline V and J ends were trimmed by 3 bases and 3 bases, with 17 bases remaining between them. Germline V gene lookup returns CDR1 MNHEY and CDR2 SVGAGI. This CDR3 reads CASSYLRGGGYTEAFF. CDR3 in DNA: TGTGCCAGCAGTTATCTAAGGGGGGGAGGATACACTGAAGCTTTCTTT.

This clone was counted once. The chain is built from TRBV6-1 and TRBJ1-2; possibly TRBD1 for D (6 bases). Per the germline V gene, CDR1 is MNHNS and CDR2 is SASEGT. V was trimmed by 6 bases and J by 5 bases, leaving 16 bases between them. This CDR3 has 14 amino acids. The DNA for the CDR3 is TGTGCCAGCAGCTCAAGGGGGAGTCAGTATGGCTACACCTTC. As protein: CASSSRGSQYGYTF.

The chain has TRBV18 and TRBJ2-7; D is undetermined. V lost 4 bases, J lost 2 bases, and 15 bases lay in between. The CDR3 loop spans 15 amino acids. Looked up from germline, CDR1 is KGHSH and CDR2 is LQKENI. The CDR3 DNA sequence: TGTGCCAGCTCACTTGAGACTTTTAATCCCTACGAGCAGTACTTC. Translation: CASSLETFNPYEQYF.

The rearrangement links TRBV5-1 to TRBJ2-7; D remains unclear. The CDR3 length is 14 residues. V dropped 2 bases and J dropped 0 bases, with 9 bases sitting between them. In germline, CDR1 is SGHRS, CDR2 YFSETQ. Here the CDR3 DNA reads TGCGCCAGCAGCTTAATAAGGAGCTCCTACGAGCAGTACTTC. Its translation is CASSLIRSSYEQYF.

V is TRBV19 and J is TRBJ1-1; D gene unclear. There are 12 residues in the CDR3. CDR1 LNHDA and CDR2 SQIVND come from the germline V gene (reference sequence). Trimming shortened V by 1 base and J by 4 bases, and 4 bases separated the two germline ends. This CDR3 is CASSIAGTEAFF. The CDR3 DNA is TGTGCCAGTAGTATAGCAGGCACTGAAGCTTTCTTT.

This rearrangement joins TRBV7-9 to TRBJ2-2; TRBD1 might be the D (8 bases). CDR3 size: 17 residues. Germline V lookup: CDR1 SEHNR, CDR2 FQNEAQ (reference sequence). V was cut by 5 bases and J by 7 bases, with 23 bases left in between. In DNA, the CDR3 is TGTGCCAGCAGCCCTGGACAGGGAGGGGAGCCGTACGGGGAGCTGTTTTTT. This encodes CASSPGQGGEPYGELFF. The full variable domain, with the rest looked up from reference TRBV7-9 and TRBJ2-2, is DTGVSQNPRHKITKRGQNVTFRCDPISEHNRLYWYRQTLGQGPEFLTYFQNEAQLEKSRLLSDRFSAERPKGSFSTLEIQRTEQGDSAMYLCASSPGQGGEPYGELFFGEGSRLTVL.

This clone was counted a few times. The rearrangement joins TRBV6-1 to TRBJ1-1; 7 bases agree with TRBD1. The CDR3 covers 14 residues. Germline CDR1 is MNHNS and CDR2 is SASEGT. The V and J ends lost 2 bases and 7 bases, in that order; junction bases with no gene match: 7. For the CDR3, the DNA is TGTGCCAGCAGTGAACCCCGGGACAGAATTGAAGCTTTCTTT. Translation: CASSEPRDRIEAFF.

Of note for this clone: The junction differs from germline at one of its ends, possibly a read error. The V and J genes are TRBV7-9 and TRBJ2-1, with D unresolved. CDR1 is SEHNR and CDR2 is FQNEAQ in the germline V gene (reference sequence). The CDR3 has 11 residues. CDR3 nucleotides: TGTTCCAGCAGCAATGCGGTTGAGCAGTTCTTC. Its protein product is CSSSNAVEQFF.

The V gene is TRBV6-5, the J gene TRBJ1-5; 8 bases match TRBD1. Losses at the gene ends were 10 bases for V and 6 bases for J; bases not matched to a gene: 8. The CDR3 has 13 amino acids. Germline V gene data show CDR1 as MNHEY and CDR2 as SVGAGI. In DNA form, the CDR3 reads TGTGCCACGACAGGGGTTGTCGGTCAGCCCCAGCATTTT. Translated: CATTGVVGQPQHF.

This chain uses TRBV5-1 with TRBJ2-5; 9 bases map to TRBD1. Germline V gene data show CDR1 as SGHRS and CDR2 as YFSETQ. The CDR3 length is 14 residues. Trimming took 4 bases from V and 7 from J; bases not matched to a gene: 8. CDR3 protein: CASSPSQGAVTQYF. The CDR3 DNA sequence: TGCGCCAGCAGCCCCTCACAGGGGGCAGTGACCCAGTACTTC.

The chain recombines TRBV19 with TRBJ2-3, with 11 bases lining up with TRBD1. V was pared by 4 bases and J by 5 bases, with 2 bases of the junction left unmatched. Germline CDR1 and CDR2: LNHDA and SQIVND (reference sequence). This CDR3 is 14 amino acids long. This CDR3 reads CASSTGQGGDTQYF. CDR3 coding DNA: TGTGCCAGTAGTACGGGACAGGGGGGAGATACGCAGTATTTT.

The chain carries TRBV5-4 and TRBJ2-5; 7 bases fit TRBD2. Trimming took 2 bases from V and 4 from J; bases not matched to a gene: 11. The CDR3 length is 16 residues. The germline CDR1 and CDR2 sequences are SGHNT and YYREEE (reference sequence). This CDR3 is CASSLSAGDLGETQYF. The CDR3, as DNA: TGTGCCAGCAGCTTAAGCGCGGGGGACCTCGGAGAGACCCAGTACTTC.

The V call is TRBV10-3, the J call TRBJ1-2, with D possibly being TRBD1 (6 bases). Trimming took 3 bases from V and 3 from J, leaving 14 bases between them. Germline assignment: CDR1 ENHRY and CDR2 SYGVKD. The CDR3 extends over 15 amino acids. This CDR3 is CAISDPGDAHYGYTF. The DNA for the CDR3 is TGTGCCATCAGTGATCCAGGGGACGCGCACTATGGCTACACCTTC.

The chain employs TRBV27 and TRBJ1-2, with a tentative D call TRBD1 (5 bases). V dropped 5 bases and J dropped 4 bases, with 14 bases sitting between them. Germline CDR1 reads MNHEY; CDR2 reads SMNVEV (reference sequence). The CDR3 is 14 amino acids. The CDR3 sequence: CASSAGFFSYGYTF. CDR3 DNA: TGTGCCAGCAGTGCAGGGTTCTTTAGCTATGGCTACACCTTC.

CDR3 DNA: TGTGCCAGCTCAAGAGAACCCTCCTACGAGCAGTACTTC. As protein: CASSREPSYEQYF. This chain links TRBV18 with TRBJ2-7; D unresolved. Between the trimmed V and J ends, which lost 5 bases and 0 bases, there was a span of 8 bases. Germline CDR1 reads KGHSH; CDR2 reads LQKENI. The CDR3 spans 13 residues.

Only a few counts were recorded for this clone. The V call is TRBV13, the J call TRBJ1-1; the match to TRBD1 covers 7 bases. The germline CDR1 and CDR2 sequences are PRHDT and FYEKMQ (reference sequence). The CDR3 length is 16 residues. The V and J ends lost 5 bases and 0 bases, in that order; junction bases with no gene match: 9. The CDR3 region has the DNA TGTGCCAGCAGCCCAGCAGGGGGGAGGATGAACACTGAAGCTTTCTTT. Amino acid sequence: CASSPAGGRMNTEAFF. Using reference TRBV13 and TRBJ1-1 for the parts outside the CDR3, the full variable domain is AAGVIQSPRHLIKEKRETATLKCYPIPRHDTVYWYQQGPGQDPQFLISFYEKMQSDKGSIPDRFSAQQFSDYHSELNMSSLELGDSALYFCASSPAGGRMNTEAFFGQGTRLTVV.

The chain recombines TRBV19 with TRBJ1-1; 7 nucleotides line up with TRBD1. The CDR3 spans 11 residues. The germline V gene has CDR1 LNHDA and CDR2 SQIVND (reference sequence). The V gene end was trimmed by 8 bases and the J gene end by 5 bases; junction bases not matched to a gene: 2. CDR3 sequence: CASLQGTEAFF. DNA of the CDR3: TGTGCCAGTTTACAGGGGACTGAAGCTTTCTTT.

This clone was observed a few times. CDR3 bases: TGTGCCAGCAGCCGGGACAGGGTCTCGAGTGGCTACACCTTC. Translating gives CASSRDRVSSGYTF. This chain links TRBV14 with TRBJ1-2; 9 nucleotides line up with TRBD1. The CDR3 spans 14 residues. Germline trimming cut 4 bases from V and 7 bases from J; bases unmatched to any gene: 7. Per germline, CDR1 SGHDN and CDR2 FVKESK.

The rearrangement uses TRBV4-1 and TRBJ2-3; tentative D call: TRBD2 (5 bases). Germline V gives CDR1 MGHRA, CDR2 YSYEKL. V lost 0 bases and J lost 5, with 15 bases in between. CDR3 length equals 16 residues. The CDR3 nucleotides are TGCGCCAGCAGCCAAGAGGAGGTCTCTCGCAGAGATACGCAGTATTTT. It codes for CASSQEEVSRRDTQYF.

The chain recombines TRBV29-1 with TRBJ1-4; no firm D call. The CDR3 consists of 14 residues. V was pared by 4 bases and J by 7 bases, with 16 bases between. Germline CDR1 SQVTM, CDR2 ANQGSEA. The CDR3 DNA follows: TGCAGCGTTGCTTACGTTCTAAACCCTGAAAAACTGTTTTTT. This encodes CSVAYVLNPEKLFF.

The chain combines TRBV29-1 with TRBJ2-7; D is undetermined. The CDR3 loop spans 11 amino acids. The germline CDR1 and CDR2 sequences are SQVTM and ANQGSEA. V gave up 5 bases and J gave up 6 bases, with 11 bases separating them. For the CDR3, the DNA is TGCAGCGTTAGTCAGATTACCGAGCAGTACTTC. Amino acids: CSVSQITEQYF.

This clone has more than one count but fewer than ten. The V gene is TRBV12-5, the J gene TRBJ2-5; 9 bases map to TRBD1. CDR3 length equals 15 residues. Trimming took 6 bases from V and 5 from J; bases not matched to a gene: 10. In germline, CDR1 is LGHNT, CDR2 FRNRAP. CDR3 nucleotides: TGTGCTAGTGGGCTCCGGGACAGGGATGGGGAGACCCAGTACTTC. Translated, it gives CASGLRDRDGETQYF.

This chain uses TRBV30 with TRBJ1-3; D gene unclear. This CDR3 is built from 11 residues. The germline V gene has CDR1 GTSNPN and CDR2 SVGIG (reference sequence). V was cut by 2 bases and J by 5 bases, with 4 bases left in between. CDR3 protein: CAWSSRNTIYF. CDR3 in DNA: TGTGCCTGGAGTTCTAGAAACACCATATATTTT.

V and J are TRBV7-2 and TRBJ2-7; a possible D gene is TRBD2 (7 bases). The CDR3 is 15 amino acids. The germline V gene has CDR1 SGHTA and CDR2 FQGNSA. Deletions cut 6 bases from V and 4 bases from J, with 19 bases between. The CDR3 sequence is CASRPGEGPQYEQYF. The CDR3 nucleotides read TGTGCCAGCAGGCCAGGGGAGGGTCCACAATACGAGCAGTACTTC.

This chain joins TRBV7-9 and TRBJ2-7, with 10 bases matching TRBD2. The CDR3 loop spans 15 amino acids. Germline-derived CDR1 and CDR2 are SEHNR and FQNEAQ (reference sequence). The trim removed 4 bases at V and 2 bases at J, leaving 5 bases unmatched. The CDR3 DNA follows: TGTGCCAGCAGCTCCAGAGCGGGAGGGCCCTACGAGCAGTACTTC. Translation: CASSSRAGGPYEQYF.

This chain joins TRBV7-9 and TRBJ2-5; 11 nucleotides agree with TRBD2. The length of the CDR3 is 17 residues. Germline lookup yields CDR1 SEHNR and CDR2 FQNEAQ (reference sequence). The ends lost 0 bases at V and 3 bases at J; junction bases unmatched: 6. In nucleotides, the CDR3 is TGTGCCAGCAGCTTAGCGGTTAGCGGGAGGGTCAAAGAGACCCAGTACTTC. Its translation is CASSLAVSGRVKETQYF.